One and the same sample provided the 20 T cell receptor beta chains below, sequenced in a study of blood T cell repertoires in COVID-19 (dated by TCRdb to about 2020). The protocol used for the library was the immunoSEQ multiplex PCR assay. The table was pulled from immuneACCESS by TCRdb, which kept in-frame rearrangements only. Such tables lose some clones; where checked, under half of the loss comes from unresolved V genes, and the rest has no known cause. The sample table holds 150,000 or so clones, of which around 90% were seen once. The ten largest clones take up under 0.65% of the sample. Sequenced: peripheral blood. These receptors were obtained from a man in his 60s with COVID-19, enrolled during active disease.

J is TRBJ2-1 and V is TRBV6-5; no reliable D call. From germline, CDR1 is MNHEY and CDR2 SVGAGI. The CDR3 is 16 amino acids. V lost 3 bases and J 6 bases, leaving 18 bases between the germline ends. CDR3 in amino acids: CASSYLVVGSSNEQFF. The CDR3 DNA reads as TGTGCCAGCAGTTATTTAGTGGTTGGTAGTTCCAATGAGCAGTTCTTC.

The rearrangement links TRBV10-3 to TRBJ2-7; no definite D call. The ends were cut back, 0 bases at V and 4 bases at J, with 10 bases in the middle. This CDR3 contains 14 residues. Germline-derived CDR1 and CDR2 are ENHRY and SYGVKD. The CDR3 loop is CAISESLESYEQYF. DNA for the CDR3: TGTGCCATCAGTGAGTCTTTAGAGTCGTACGAGCAGTACTTC.

V and J are TRBV6-6 and TRBJ1-2; weak D call: TRBD1 (5 bases). CDR3 length equals 13 residues. Trimming removed 4 bases from V and 7 bases from J, with 13 bases in between. CDR1 and CDR2 from the germline V gene are MNHNY and SVGAGI (reference sequence). Here the CDR3 reads CASSSATGSGYTF. CDR3 in DNA: TGTGCCAGCAGTTCCGCCACAGGCAGTGGCTACACCTTC.

V gene TRBV10-3 combines with J gene TRBJ2-7; 8 nucleotides match TRBD2. The V gene's germline CDR1 is ENHRY and CDR2 SYGVKD. Trimming at V came to 6 bases and at J to 6 bases, leaving 10 bases not matched to a gene. The CDR3 is 14 amino acids. The CDR3 region has the DNA TGTGCCATCAGAGACGGGAAAAGCGGGGGCGAGCAGTACTTC. Translation: CAIRDGKSGGEQYF.

V and J are TRBV2 and TRBJ1-2; TRBD1 aligns across 8 bases. This CDR3 contains 15 residues. Trimming removed 2 bases from V and 3 bases from J; junction bases left unmatched: 5. In germline, CDR1 is SNHLY, CDR2 FYNNEI. DNA of the CDR3: TGTGCCAGCAGTGAATGGACAGGGAAGCACTATGGCTACACCTTC. As protein: CASSEWTGKHYGYTF.

V is TRBV6-5 and J is TRBJ1-2, with 8 bases lining up with TRBD1. The germline gives CDR1 MNHEY, CDR2 SVGAGI. With V trimmed by 6 bases and J by 8 bases, 8 bases remained unmatched. This CDR3 region has 13 residues. CDR3 sequence: CASRIRDRWGYTF. In DNA, the CDR3 is TGTGCCAGCAGGATCCGGGACAGGTGGGGCTACACCTTC.

V usage is TRBV9 and J usage is TRBJ1-3, with D perhaps matching TRBD1 (5 bases). V was clipped by 0 bases and J by 2 bases, with 12 bases between them. This CDR3 comprises 16 residues. Germline V gives CDR1 SGDLS, CDR2 YYNGEE. For the CDR3, the DNA is TGTGCCAGCAGCGTAGTGGGGGGACCCACTGGAAACACCATATATTTT. Amino acids: CASSVVGGPTGNTIYF.

The CDR3 coding sequence is TGTGCCAGCAGCTCCACGAGACAGGCAGAGCAGTACTTC. Its translation: CASSSTRQAEQYF. The chain recombines TRBV7-2 with TRBJ2-7; a possible D gene is TRBD1 (6 bases). Germline-derived CDR1 and CDR2 are SGHTA and FQGNSA. Trimming removed 4 bases from V and 7 bases from J, with 14 bases in between. The CDR3 is 13 residues long.

The V gene is TRBV4-3, the J gene TRBJ1-1; D unresolved. Germline loops: CDR1 LGHNA, CDR2 YSLEER. Trimming stripped 2 bases from V and 1 base from J, with 8 bases between. The CDR3 is 14 residues long. DNA for the CDR3: TGCGCCAGCAGCCAAACCACAGAGAACACTGAAGCTTTCTTT. Encoded protein: CASSQTTENTEAFF.

The CDR3 region is CASSLELAGSSETQYF. As DNA, the CDR3 is TGTGCCAGCAGCTTAGAACTAGCGGGATCTTCGGAGACCCAGTACTTC. The chain uses TRBV11-1 and TRBJ2-5; TRBD2 aligns across 10 bases. This CDR3 spans 16 amino acids. After removal of 1 base from V and 5 bases from J, the junction contained 7 bases not matched to a gene. Germline values: CDR1 SGHAT, CDR2 FQDESV (reference sequence).

This chain connects TRBV30 to TRBJ1-1; D unclear. This CDR3 contains 13 residues. The V gene lost 2 bases and the J gene lost 5 bases, with 12 bases spanning the gap. Per the germline V gene, CDR1 is GTSNPN and CDR2 is SVGIG (reference sequence). The CDR3 is CAWSRGTWTEAFF. Written as DNA, the CDR3 is TGTGCCTGGAGTCGGGGAACGTGGACTGAAGCTTTCTTT.

The rearrangement uses TRBV7-3 and TRBJ1-1; 7 positions match TRBD1. Germline CDR1 and CDR2: SGHTA and FQGTGA. This CDR3 spans 14 amino acids. Trimming removed 8 bases from V and 0 bases from J; junction bases left unmatched: 6. In DNA form, the CDR3 reads TGTGCCAGCTCCCTGGGGACAGTGAACACTGAAGCTTTCTTT. Protein: CASSLGTVNTEAFF.

The rearrangement uses TRBV5-8 and TRBJ1-5, with D maybe TRBD1 (5 bases). Trimming stripped 1 base from V and 6 bases from J, with 26 bases between. Germline CDR1 and CDR2: SGHTS and YDEGEE. CDR3 size: 19 residues. CDR3 protein: CASSLIEREGYRRAQPQHF. For the CDR3, the DNA is TGTGCCAGCAGCTTGATAGAACGGGAGGGGTACCGGCGGGCTCAGCCCCAGCATTTT.

The DNA for the CDR3 is TGTGCCAGCAGCCAGGGGGCAGTTGAGACCCAGTACTTC. Translated: CASSQGAVETQYF. This rearrangement joins TRBV7-3 to TRBJ2-5, with 8 bases fitting TRBD1. V dropped 5 bases and J dropped 5; count of bases not matched to a gene: 4. The germline V gene has CDR1 SGHTA and CDR2 FQGTGA. The CDR3 spans 13 residues.

The chain joins TRBV5-1 to TRBJ2-3, with D maybe TRBD2 (6 bases). The ends were cut back, 4 bases at V and 4 bases at J, with 16 bases in the middle. Germline V gene sequence: CDR1 SGHRS, CDR2 YFSETQ. The length of the CDR3 is 15 residues. CDR3 amino acids: CASSGAGSAPDTQYF. CDR3 DNA sequence: TGCGCCAGCAGCGGGGCGGGGAGCGCCCCAGATACGCAGTATTTT.

This rearrangement joins TRBV4-3 to TRBJ2-7; unclear D gene. The CDR3 contains 13 residues. Deletions cut 0 bases from V and 9 bases from J, with 12 bases between. Per the germline V gene, CDR1 is LGHNA and CDR2 is YSLEER. The CDR3 coding sequence is TGCGCCAGCAGCCAAGACTGGCCGACACGGCAGTACTTC. Translated: CASSQDWPTRQYF.

This clone has a handful of counts. The chain joins TRBV6-5 to TRBJ2-1; weak D call: TRBD2 (6 bases). The CDR3 covers 14 residues. Germline values: CDR1 MNHEY, CDR2 SVGAGI. V gave up 6 bases and J gave up 1 base, with 10 bases separating them. CDR3 coding DNA: TGTGCCAGCAGGGACGGGAGTTCCTACAATGAGCAGTTCTTC. This gives the protein CASRDGSSYNEQFF.

The table lists this clone with a few counts. The gene calls are TRBV29-1 and TRBJ2-7; D remains unclear. The germline V gene has CDR1 SQVTM and CDR2 ANQGSEA. This CDR3 comprises 11 residues. Trimming cost V 2 bases and J 4 bases, with 6 bases left between them. For the CDR3, the DNA is TGCAGCGTTGAAACTTTTTACGAGCAGTACTTC. Translation gives CSVETFYEQYF.

The chain employs TRBV9 and TRBJ1-6; the match to TRBD1 covers 7 bases. The germline V gene has CDR1 SGDLS and CDR2 YYNGEE. V gave up 3 bases and J gave up 8 bases; unmatched junction bases: 11. This CDR3 comprises 16 residues. CDR3 bases: TGTGCCAGCAGCGCGACAGGGCGGATGTTTGATTCACCCCTCCACTTT. Translated: CASSATGRMFDSPLHF.

About this clone itself: Additional DNA sequences in this sample encode the identical CDR3. The rearrangement links TRBV6-5 to TRBJ1-5; tentatively, D is TRBD1 (6 bases). The CDR3 loop spans 15 amino acids. The V and J ends lost 0 bases and 4 bases respectively, with 10 bases between them. Germline CDR1 reads MNHEY; CDR2 reads SVGAGI. The CDR3 spells CASSYSGDTNQPQHF. CDR3 bases: TGTGCCAGCAGTTACTCGGGGGACACAAATCAGCCCCAGCATTTT.